Given below is one TCR beta chain in context. CDR1 and CDR2 (germline): SNHLY, FYNNEI. This CDR3 contains 13 residues. Trimming at V came to 6 bases and at J to 12 bases, leaving 8 bases not matched to a gene. This sample was included in a study of cytomegalovirus exposure and HLA in healthy donors. PCR amplification relied on 60 Vbeta primers (plus 13 Jbeta primers). The repertoire was sequenced with immunoSEQ multiplex PCR; TCRdb's copy has only in-frame clones and lacks some. Among about 150,000 clones, around 82% were seen once, and the ten largest hold under 8%. The chain employs TRBV2 and TRBJ2-3; 11 positions match TRBD2. The sample taken for sequencing was PBMCs. This sequence originates from a woman in her 50s in good health and CMV-seropositive. The CDR3 DNA sequence: TGTGCCAGCAGGCTTCTAGCGGGGGGCCCCCAGTATTTT. Translated: CASRLLAGGPQYF.